The rows below give T cell receptor beta chains drawn from one sample of a study of PD-1 blockade in classical Hodgkin lymphoma. The repertoire was sequenced with immunoSEQ multiplex PCR; TCRdb's copy has only in-frame clones and lacks some. The table has about 24,000 clones, under 90% seen once; the top ten hold around a fifth. Sequencing used peripheral blood mononuclear cells (PBMCs), obtained before the second cycle of nivolumab. The receptors stem from a human donor with classical Hodgkin lymphoma. CDR3s include the opening cysteine and the closing phenylalanine or tryptophan. A clone size is listed for some rows: how often the clone was seen (once, few, many), or a class if it is expanded.

size: few; V: TRBV27; J: TRBJ2-7; CDR3: CASSPIHRGKSYEQYF
size: once; V: TRBV11-2; J: TRBJ2-5; CDR3: CASSWVAGTGGVETQYF
size: -; V: TRBV9; J: TRBJ2-7; CDR3: CASSSLAGAYEQYF
size: -; V: TRBV11-2; J: TRBJ2-1; CDR3: CASSLVRGWSSYNEQFF
size: few; V: TRBV14; J: TRBJ2-7; CDR3: CASSRSGQGSYEQYF
size: -; V: TRBV5-1; J: TRBJ2-1; CDR3: CASRSDNSYNEQFF
size: -; V: TRBV5-1; J: TRBJ2-7; CDR3: CASNRDRGNSYEQYF
size: -; V: TRBV18; J: TRBJ1-4; CDR3: CASSKATNEKLFF
size: -; V: TRBV6-1; J: TRBJ2-7; CDR3: CASSVGDRSYEQYF
size: -; V: TRBV7-8; J: TRBJ2-7; CDR3: CASSSGMTVNEQYF
size: once; V: TRBV18; J: TRBJ2-7; CDR3: CASSRPGTEFYEQYF
size: -; V: TRBV29-1; J: TRBJ1-5; CDR3: CSAGTGDQPQHF
size: -; V: TRBV9; J: TRBJ1-3; CDR3: CASSTTGGSRNTIYF
size: -; V: TRBV12-5; J: TRBJ2-2; CDR3: CASGPKSLGLFF
size: few; V: TRBV5-6; J: TRBJ1-2; CDR3: CASSFNEAGRGYTF
size: few; V: TRBV2; J: TRBJ1-2; CDR3: CASGPGTNYGYTF
size: few; V: TRBV6-1; J: TRBJ1-2; CDR3: CASSPQRGANYGYTF
size: -; V: TRBV4-1; J: TRBJ1-6; CDR3: CASSRETRQGGSPLHF
size: -; V: TRBV6-6; J: TRBJ2-7; CDR3: CASSRDGYYGQYF
size: -; V: TRBV11-2; J: TRBJ2-1; CDR3: CASSLVGGPYNEQFF
size: -; V: TRBV6-4; J: TRBJ2-2; CDR3: CASSGVVSGELFF
size: -; V: TRBV13; J: TRBJ2-7; CDR3: CASSLGGGRRDRTYEQYF
size: -; V: TRBV7-7; J: TRBJ2-6; CDR3: CAIQGIAGANVLTF
size: -; V: TRBV5-1; J: TRBJ2-7; CDR3: CASSFNYPSGPYEQYF
size: once; V: TRBV2; J: TRBJ2-1; CDR3: CASSEGEYNEQFF
size: -; V: TRBV29-1; J: TRBJ2-4; CDR3: CSVGADIQYF
size: -; V: TRBV5-1; J: TRBJ2-7; CDR3: CASSWGLAGGSSYEQYF
size: -; V: TRBV2; J: TRBJ1-1; CDR3: CASRGDRNTEAFF
size: -; V: TRBV4-2; J: TRBJ2-3; CDR3: CASSQDEGSGRAVTDTQYF
size: -; V: TRBV9; J: TRBJ1-6; CDR3: CASNSLQRGSPLHF
size: -; V: TRBV6-1; J: TRBJ1-5; CDR3: CASSESGPQHF
size: -; V: TRBV7-2; J: TRBJ1-1; CDR3: CASSSRVGGRTEAFF
size: few; V: TRBV15; J: TRBJ2-3; CDR3: CATSSRLAGGTDTQYF
size: -; V: TRBV5-1; J: TRBJ1-4; CDR3: CASSPTGGTNEKLFF
size: -; V: TRBV15; J: TRBJ2-5; CDR3: CATSNQAGAETQYF
size: once; V: TRBV5-4; J: TRBJ2-3; CDR3: CASSPQGRTADTQYF
size: -; V: TRBV10-2; J: TRBJ2-5; CDR3: CASRPTGTSIGWIGETQYF
size: -; V: TRBV5-5; J: TRBJ1-1; CDR3: CASRRDRPMNTEAFF
size: -; V: TRBV7-9; J: TRBJ2-7; CDR3: CASSAPLGVSSYEQYF
size: -; V: TRBV7-3; J: TRBJ2-7; CDR3: CASSPGQGHYEQYF
size: -; V: TRBV28; J: TRBJ1-3; CDR3: CASTWGGVSGNTIYF
size: -; V: TRBV5-6; J: TRBJ1-2; CDR3: CASNPTPGSNYGYTF
size: once; V: TRBV2; J: TRBJ2-1; CDR3: CARRTGTGSYNEQFF
size: once; V: TRBV7-4; J: TRBJ1-5; CDR3: CASSLERINSNQPQHF
size: -; V: TRBV10-3; J: TRBJ1-4; CDR3: CAISEGSATNEKLFF
size: -; V: TRBV27; J: TRBJ2-3; CDR3: CASSLLAGGPDTQYF